This T cell receptor beta chain was captured in a study of naive CD8 T cells in extremely preterm neonates. Study-level findings and limits: Term neonates 0.35% to 0.5%, young children about 0.028%, adults about 0.01%; preterm neonates shared approximately 2.5%. Limitations included small sample size and variable preterm productive templates.

Concerning this clone itself: The antigen remains undetermined.

TCRdb's copy holds only in-frame clones and misses some; the assay was immunoSEQ multiplex PCR. There are approximately 8,000 clones in the sample; 95% to 98% occur only once, and 2.5% to 3% lies in the top ten. The CDR3 loop spans 16 amino acids. Per the germline V gene, CDR1 is MGHRA and CDR2 is YSYEKL. Trimming removed 4 bases at V and 4 bases at J, with 19 bases between. The source is a human donor in good health. This chain uses TRBV4-1 with TRBJ1-1; D gene ambiguous. The source material was naive CD8+ T cells from blood. DNA of the CDR3: TGCGCCAGCAGCCCCCCCAGAGGGTGGGGAAGCACTGAAGCTTTCTTT. It specifies CASSPPRGWGSTEAFF.